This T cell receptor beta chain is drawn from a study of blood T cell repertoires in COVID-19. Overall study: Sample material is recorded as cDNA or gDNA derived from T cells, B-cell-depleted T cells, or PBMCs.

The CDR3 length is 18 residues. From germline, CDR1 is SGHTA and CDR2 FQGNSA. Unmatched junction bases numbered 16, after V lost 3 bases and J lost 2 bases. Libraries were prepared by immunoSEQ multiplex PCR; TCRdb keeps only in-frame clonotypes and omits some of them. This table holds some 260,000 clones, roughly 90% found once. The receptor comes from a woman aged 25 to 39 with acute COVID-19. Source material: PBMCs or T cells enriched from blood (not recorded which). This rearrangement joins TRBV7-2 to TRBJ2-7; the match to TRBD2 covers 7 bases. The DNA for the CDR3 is TGTGCCAGCAGCTTCCCTCTAGCGGAGACACACCCGGCCTACGAGCAGTACTTC. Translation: CASSFPLAETHPAYEQYF.